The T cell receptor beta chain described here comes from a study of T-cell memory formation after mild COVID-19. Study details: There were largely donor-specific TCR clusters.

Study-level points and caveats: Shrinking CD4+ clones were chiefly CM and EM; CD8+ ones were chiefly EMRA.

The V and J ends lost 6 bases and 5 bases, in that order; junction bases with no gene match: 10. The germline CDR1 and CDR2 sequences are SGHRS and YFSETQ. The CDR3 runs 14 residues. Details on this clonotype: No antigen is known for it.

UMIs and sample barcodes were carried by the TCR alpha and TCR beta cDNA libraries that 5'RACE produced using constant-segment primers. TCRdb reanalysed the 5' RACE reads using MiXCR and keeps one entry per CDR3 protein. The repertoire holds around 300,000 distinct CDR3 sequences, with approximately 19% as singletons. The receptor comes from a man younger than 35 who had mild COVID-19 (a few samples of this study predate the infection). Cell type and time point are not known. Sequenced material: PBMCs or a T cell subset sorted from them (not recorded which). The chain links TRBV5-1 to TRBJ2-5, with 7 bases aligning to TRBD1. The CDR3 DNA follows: TGCGCCAGCAAAGGGGGCTTGGGTGGTGAGACCCAGTACTTC. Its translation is CASKGGLGGETQYF.